This T cell receptor (beta chain) was captured in a study of post-analysis software for immune sequencing data. Unique molecular identifiers featured in each of the TCR beta cDNA libraries. Between 1 and 10 million T cells gave rise to 450,000 to 650,000 cDNA molecules. One entry per CDR3 protein results from TCRdb running MiXCR on the PCR reads. The top ten clones hold 4.6% of a sample with 750,000 to 950,000 distinct CDR3 sequences, about 57% of them seen once. Study-wide points: Patients showed TRBV5-6, TRBV5-1 and TRBV20-1 among four to six TRBV segments more frequent than in controls.

Germline V lookup: CDR1 LGHDT, CDR2 YNNKEL (reference sequence). V was pared by 6 bases and J by 7 bases, with 11 bases of the junction left unmatched. This CDR3 has 14 residues. This clonotype was recorded only once. Its cognate antigen is unknown. The sequenced material came from blood. The origin of this receptor is a girl aged 10 to 17 with multiple sclerosis. V usage is TRBV3-1 and J usage is TRBJ2-7; 8 positions agree with TRBD2. The CDR3 region is CASSPQGLAGEQYF. The CDR3 DNA reads as TGTGCCAGCAGTCCGCAAGGACTAGCAGGGGAGCAGTACTTC.